A single sample gave rise to the 18 T cell receptor beta chains below, sequenced in a study of metastatic and nonmetastatic thyroid tumors. Every patient underwent thyroid surgery untreated. Via MiXCR, TCRdb re-called the PCR reads. The table has about 82,000 clones, 12% seen once. The sequenced material came from tumor tissue. The receptors were gathered from a female donor with papillary thyroid cancer or a benign thyroid nodule (not recorded which). Some clones in this sample may be carry-over from other donors' samples.

This clone has ten or more counts. The sample has other DNA sequences that encode this CDR3 too. The chain is built from TRBV10-3 and TRBJ1-1; no clear D gene. The CDR3 spans 11 residues. The V end lost 11 bases, the J end lost 14 bases, and 21 bases lay between the germline ends. The V gene's germline CDR1 is ENHRY and CDR2 SYGVKD. CDR3 region: CALLAETKMFF. CDR3 DNA sequence: TGTGCCCTCTTGGCGGAGACGAAGATGTTCTTT.

In the case of this clone: Possible read error: a much larger clone is one base away. The sample has other DNA sequences that encode this CDR3 too. The chain combines TRBV12-3 or TRBV12-4 with TRBJ2-1, with 8 nucleotides matching TRBD2. There are 15 residues in the CDR3. CDR3 nucleotides: TGTGCCAGCAGCTTAGCGGGACCCTTTTGGAATGAGCAGTTCTTC. Translation gives CASSLAGPFWNEQFF.

This clone showed up many times. V usage is TRBV27 and J usage is TRBJ1-6; D is undetermined. This CDR3 is built from 12 residues. Per germline, CDR1 MNHEY and CDR2 SMNVEV (reference sequence). V was cut by 5 bases and J by 10 bases, with 9 bases left in between. This CDR3 is CASSLRNSPLHF. CDR3 coding DNA: TGTGCCAGCAGTCTGAGGAACTCACCCCTCCACTTT.

Comment on this clone: A much more abundant neighbour one base away suggests this may be a read error. The chain joins TRBV27 to TRBJ1-1, with D tentatively TRBD1 (6 bases). Germline CDR1 and CDR2: MNHEY and SMNVEV (reference sequence). This CDR3 has 14 amino acids. The CDR3 here is CASSLSNGGTEDFF. In nucleotides, the CDR3 is TGTGCCAGCAGTTTATCGAACGGGGGCACTGAAGATTTCTTT.

This clone was seen many times. In DNA form, the CDR3 reads TGTGCCAGCAGCTTGTCGCCAACAGGGGAGACCCAGTACTTC. It is translated as CASSLSPTGETQYF. The V and J genes are TRBV7-9 and TRBJ2-5; tentatively, D is TRBD1 (6 bases). Germline lookup yields CDR1 SEHNR and CDR2 FQNEAQ (reference sequence). The V gene lost 3 bases and the J gene lost 5 bases, with 13 bases spanning the gap. The CDR3 length is 14 residues.

The chain uses TRBV6-1 and TRBJ2-7; D ambiguous. The CDR3 extends over 14 amino acids. Germline CDR1 and CDR2: MNHNS and SASEGT. V dropped 7 bases and J dropped 2 bases, with 15 bases sitting between them. The CDR3 nucleotides are TGTGCCAGCACCTCCTGGGCAGGTACCTACGAGCAGTACTTC. Its translation is CASTSWAGTYEQYF.

In its sample, this clone was seen many times. V gene TRBV11-2 combines with J gene TRBJ2-1; D unresolved. Between the trimmed V and J ends, which lost 5 bases and 10 bases, there was a span of 12 bases. The CDR3 length is 12 residues. Germline CDR1 is SGHAT and CDR2 is FQNNGV. In DNA, the CDR3 is TGTGCCAGCAGCCAAACCACGGACGAGCAGTTCTTC. Translation gives CASSQTTDEQFF.

This clone was found a few times. Without the conserved terminal phenylalanine or tryptophan, this CDR3 likely stems from a read error. The chain uses TRBV12-3 or TRBV12-4 and TRBJ2-6, with TRBD2 matching over 10 bases. This CDR3 contains 18 residues. CDR3 sequence reads: CASSFRLAGSSGDNVLTL. For the CDR3, the DNA is TGTGCCAGCAGTTTCAGACTAGCGGGCAGCTCTGGGGACAACGTCCTGACTCTC.

This clone was counted ten times or more. J is TRBJ1-1 and V is TRBV30, with unresolved D. CDR3 size: 14 residues. Germline loops: CDR1 GTSNPN, CDR2 SVGIG (reference sequence). V lost 0 bases and J 6 bases, leaving 14 bases between the germline ends. CDR3 sequence (DNA): TGTGCCTGGAGTGTACTCCCCGGCCGGTCTGAAGCTTTCTTT. It encodes CAWSVLPGRSEAFF.

This clone was recorded many times. The rearrangement joins TRBV25-1 to TRBJ2-7; D may be TRBD1 (6 bases). This CDR3 contains 14 residues. Trimming removed 4 bases from V and 0 bases from J, with 10 bases in between. CDR1 and CDR2 (germline): MGHDK, SYGVNS. This chain's CDR3 is CASSGNRDSYEQYF. In DNA form, the CDR3 reads TGTGCCAGCAGTGGGAACAGGGACTCCTACGAGCAGTACTTC.

This clone was counted many times. The same CDR3 arises from other DNA sequences in this sample as well. The chain carries TRBV7-6 and TRBJ2-7, with D possibly being TRBD1 (5 bases). This CDR3 spans 14 amino acids. Germline CDR1 is SGHVS and CDR2 is FNYEAQ. V shed 1 base and J shed 3 bases, with 10 bases lying between them. The CDR3 region has the DNA TGTGCCAGCAGCTTAGGGGGCACGGGCTACGAGCAGTACTTC. Translation gives CASSLGGTGYEQYF.

The chain employs TRBV5-4 and TRBJ2-5, with D possibly TRBD2 on 7 matching bases. Trimming left V 0 bases short and J 10 bases short, with 16 bases between. The length of the CDR3 is 14 residues. Germline values: CDR1 SGHNT, CDR2 YYREEE (reference sequence). The CDR3 here is CASSLGGSVQGQYF. The CDR3 DNA reads TGTGCCAGCAGCTTGGGCGGGAGTGTACAGGGCCAGTACTTC.

In this sample, this clone turned up many times. V gene TRBV20-1 combines with J gene TRBJ2-1, with 7 bases lining up with TRBD2. V lost 6 bases to trimming and J lost 4 bases; unmatched junction nucleotides: 12. Germline CDR1 and CDR2: DFQATT and SNEGSKA (reference sequence). The CDR3 loop spans 15 amino acids. In DNA form, the CDR3 reads TGCAGTGCCTTCCGGGCCAGCGGGAATTACAATGAGCAGTTCTTC. This codes for CSAFRASGNYNEQFF.

This clone was recorded many times. Additional DNA sequences in this sample encode the identical CDR3. This chain uses TRBV6-1 with TRBJ2-3, with TRBD2 as a possible D gene (5 bases). Germline CDR1 and CDR2: MNHNS and SASEGT. CDR3 length: 14 residues. The V end was cut by 6 bases, the J end by 4 bases, with 14 bases between. The CDR3 DNA reads as TGTGCCAGCAGGAAGGGAGAGGGATCAGATACGCAGTATTTT. Translation gives CASRKGEGSDTQYF.

This clone was counted ten times or more. This chain uses TRBV5-1 with TRBJ1-2; D unresolved. CDR1 is SGHRS and CDR2 is YFSETQ in the germline V gene. The CDR3 has 13 residues. The V end was cut by 2 bases, the J end by 2 bases, with 7 bases between. In nucleotides, the CDR3 is TGCGCCAGCAGCTTAGGGCCCAACTATGGCTACACCTTC. Translation gives CASSLGPNYGYTF.

The chain links TRBV6-4 to TRBJ2-1, with 8 bases identical to TRBD2. CDR1 and CDR2 (germline): MRHNA, SNTAGT. Trimming removed 4 bases from V and 8 bases from J; junction bases left unmatched: 7. The CDR3 totals 14 residues. The CDR3 nucleotides read TGTGCCAGCAGTGCGAGGAGCGGGAGCCATGAGCAGTTCTTC. Translation: CASSARSGSHEQFF.

This clone was counted at least ten times. This chain connects TRBV5-4 to TRBJ1-1; tentative D call: TRBD1 (5 bases). The V end was cut by 0 bases, the J end by 1 base, with 7 bases between. Per germline, CDR1 SGHNT and CDR2 YYREEE (reference sequence). This CDR3 comprises 14 residues. The CDR3 sequence: CASSLGGENTEAFF. In DNA, the CDR3 is TGTGCCAGCAGCTTGGGGGGGGAGAACACTGAAGCTTTCTTT.

This clone was detected ten times or more. The chain employs TRBV27 and TRBJ2-5, with D maybe TRBD2 (6 bases). The CDR3 length is 16 residues. With 5 bases removed from V and 7 bases from J, the gap between germline ends came to 23 bases. The V gene's germline CDR1 is MNHEY and CDR2 SMNVEV (reference sequence). The CDR3 here is CASSPSGTIVGGTQYF. As DNA, the CDR3 is TGTGCCAGCAGTCCGTCGGGGACCATCGTCGGGGGGACCCAGTACTTC.